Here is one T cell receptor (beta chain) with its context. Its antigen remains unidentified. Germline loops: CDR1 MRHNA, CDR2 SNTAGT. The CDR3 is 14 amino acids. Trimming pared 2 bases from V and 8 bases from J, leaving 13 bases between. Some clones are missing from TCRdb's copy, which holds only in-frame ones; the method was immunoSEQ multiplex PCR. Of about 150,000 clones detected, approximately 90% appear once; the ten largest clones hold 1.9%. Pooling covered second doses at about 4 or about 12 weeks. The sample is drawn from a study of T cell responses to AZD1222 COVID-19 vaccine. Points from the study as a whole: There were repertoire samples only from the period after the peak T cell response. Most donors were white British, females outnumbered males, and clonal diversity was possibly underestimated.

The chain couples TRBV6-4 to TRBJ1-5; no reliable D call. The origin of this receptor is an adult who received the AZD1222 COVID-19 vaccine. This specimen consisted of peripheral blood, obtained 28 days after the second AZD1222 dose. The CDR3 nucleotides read TGTGCCAGCAGTGACGTTGCAGGCTCTGAGCCCCAGCATTTT. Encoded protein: CASSDVAGSEPQHF.